This T cell receptor (beta chain) came from a study of shared clonotypes between healthy human individuals. As for the study in general: CD8 memory received one plate per donor, CD8 naive two, CD4 memory three and CD4 naive three.

Profiled with immunoSEQ multiplex PCR; TCRdb holds only in-frame clones, not every one. This table has 730,000 or so clones, less than 80% appearing once. The CDR3 spans 14 residues. Looked up from germline, CDR1 is ENHRY and CDR2 is SYGVKD. V lost 3 bases, J lost 3 bases, and 9 bases lay in between. Material: memory CD4+ T cells sorted from blood. As to subset: CD45RA-negative fraction. This chain links TRBV10-3 with TRBJ1-5, with D perhaps TRBD1 (5 bases). The clonotype was recovered from a woman in her 30s in good health. The CDR3 DNA reads as TGTGCCATCAGTGACAGGGAGTACAATCAGCCCCAGCATTTT. It is translated as CAISDREYNQPQHF.